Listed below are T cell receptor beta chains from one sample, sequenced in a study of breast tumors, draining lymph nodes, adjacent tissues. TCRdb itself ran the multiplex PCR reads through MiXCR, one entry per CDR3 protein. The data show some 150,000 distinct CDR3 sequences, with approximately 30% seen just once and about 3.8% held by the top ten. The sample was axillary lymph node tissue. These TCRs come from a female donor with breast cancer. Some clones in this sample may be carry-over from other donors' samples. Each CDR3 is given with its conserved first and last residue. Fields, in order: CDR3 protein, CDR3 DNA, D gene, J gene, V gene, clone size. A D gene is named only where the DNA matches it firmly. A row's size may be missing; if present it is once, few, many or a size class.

CASSPGGHGEQFF | TGTGCCAGCAGCCCCGGGGGCCACGGTGAGCAGTTCTTC | - | TRBJ2-1 | TRBV7-2 | many
CASSARASSYEQYF | TGCGCCAGCAGCGCCAGGGCGTCATCGTACGAGCAGTACTTC | - | TRBJ2-7 | TRBV5-1 | many
CAWSGGDSNTGELFF | TGTGCCTGGAGTGGCGGAGACAGTAACACCGGGGAGCTGTTTTTT | - | TRBJ2-2 | TRBV30 | many
CASSQALGFSDQETQYF | TGTGCCAGCAGTCAAGCGCTGGGATTCTCTGACCAAGAGACCCAGTACTTC | - | TRBJ2-5 | TRBV6-1 | -
CASSEVRYGYTF | TGTGCCAGCAGTGAAGTACGCTATGGCTACACCTTC | - | TRBJ1-2 | TRBV6-1 | -
CASSSQHFNEELFF | TGTGCTAGCAGCTCCCAGCATTTTAATGAAGAACTGTTTTTT | - | TRBJ1-4 | TRBV7-9 | -
CASTPGTGGYEQYF | TGTGCCAGCACCCCCGGGACAGGGGGCTACGAGCAGTACTTC | TRBD1 | TRBJ2-7 | TRBV27 | many
CATSYLGEGVSTDTQYF | TGTGCCACCAGCTACCTAGGGGAGGGAGTTAGCACAGATACGCAGTATTTT | TRBD2 | TRBJ2-3 | TRBV15 | many
CASSATEGHPGANLLTF | TGTGCCAGCAGCGCCACCGAAGGACATCCTGGGGCCAACCTCCTGACTTTC | - | TRBJ2-6 | TRBV7-2 | -
CASSHGLAGASLGELFF | TGTGCCAGCAGTCATGGACTAGCGGGGGCCTCTCTCGGGGAGCTGTTTTTT | TRBD2 | TRBJ2-2 | TRBV6-5 | -
CASRSIETGYNSPLHF | TGTGCCAGCAGATCCATCGAAACAGGGTATAATTCACCCCTCCACTTT | - | TRBJ1-6 | TRBV6-5 | many
CASRVNAGGPSEQFF | TGCGCCAGCAGGGTGAATGCGGGAGGGCCGTCGGAGCAGTTCTTC | TRBD2 | TRBJ2-1 | TRBV5-1 | many
CASSTTGSNSPLHF | TGTGCCAGTAGTACGACAGGTTCTAATTCACCCCTCCACTTT | - | TRBJ1-6 | TRBV19 | many
CSAKTGTQPQHF | TGCAGTGCTAAAACAGGAACGCAGCCCCAGCATTTT | - | TRBJ1-5 | TRBV20-1 | many
CASSHSNRAHNSPLHF | TGTGCCAGCAGTCACTCGAACAGGGCTCATAATTCACCCCTCCACTTT | - | TRBJ1-6 | TRBV6-5 | many
CSARKGTATNEKLFF | TGCAGTGCTAGAAAGGGGACAGCAACTAATGAAAAACTGTTTTTT | TRBD1 | TRBJ1-4 | TRBV20-1 | many
CASSEAGGRDQPQHF | TGTGCCAGCAGTGAAGCCGGGGGGAGGGATCAGCCCCAGCATTTT | - | TRBJ1-5 | TRBV6-1 | many
CASSWRGPSYVLTF | TGTGCCAGTAGTTGGCGGGGGCCCTCCTACGTCCTGACTTTC | - | TRBJ2-6 | TRBV19 | -
CASSLPSSHNSPLHF | TGTGCCAGCAGCTTACCTAGCTCCCATAATTCACCCCTCCACTTT | - | TRBJ1-6 | TRBV7-9 | -
CASSWVKGAPTF | TGTGCCAGCAGTTGGGTAAAGGGAGCCCCCACCTTC | - | TRBJ1-2 | TRBV6-6 | -
CASAESQGGLETQYF | TGTGCCAGTGCGGAGTCGCAGGGAGGTTTGGAGACCCAGTACTTC | - | TRBJ2-5 | TRBV19 | many
CASSENRGLIYGYTF | TGTGCCAGCAGCGAAAATAGGGGTCTGATCTATGGCTACACCTTC | - | TRBJ1-2 | TRBV7-9 | many
CASSLGQGGEQYF | TGTGCCAGCAGTCTCGGACAGGGGGGCGAGCAGTACTTC | TRBD1 | TRBJ2-7 | TRBV12-3/TRBV12-4 | many
CASSQEGTGANYGYTF | TGCGCCAGCAGCCAAGAGGGGACAGGAGCTAACTATGGCTACACCTTC | TRBD1 | TRBJ1-2 | TRBV4-1 | many
CASSQDQQGSTGELFF | TGCGCCAGCAGCCAAGATCAACAGGGGAGCACCGGGGAGCTGTTTTTT | TRBD1 | TRBJ2-2 | TRBV4-1 | many
CASSPGQGHRGAVF | TGTGCCAGCAGTCCGGGACAGGGGCACCGGGGAGCTGTTTTT | TRBD1 | TRBJ2-2 | TRBV27 | -
CASSLGGANTEAFF | TGTGCCAGCAGCTTGGGAGGGGCGAACACTGAAGCTTTCTTT | - | TRBJ1-1 | TRBV5-5 | -
CSARGVAGARNSPLHF | TGCAGTGCTAGAGGCGTTGCAGGGGCTCGGAATTCACCCCTCCACTTT | - | TRBJ1-6 | TRBV20-1 | -
CASRRTQGFSEAFF | TGTGCCAGTAGACGAACACAGGGGTTTAGTGAAGCTTTCTTT | TRBD1 | TRBJ1-1 | TRBV19 | -
CASRGGQGTDQPQHF | TGTGCCAGCAGGGGGGGACAGGGTACGGATCAGCCCCAGCATTTT | TRBD1 | TRBJ1-5 | TRBV6-2/TRBV6-3 | -
CASSAGGFGNQPQHF | TGTGCCAGCAGCGCGGGAGGATTTGGGAATCAGCCCCAGCATTTT | - | TRBJ1-5 | TRBV5-6 | many
CASSVELGDTIYF | TGTGCCAGCAGCGTAGAGTTAGGGGACACCATATATTTT | - | TRBJ1-3 | TRBV9 | many
CASGSRGNTEAFF | TGCGCCAGCGGTTCGAGAGGGAACACTGAAGCTTTCTTT | - | TRBJ1-1 | TRBV5-1 | few
CASRLVGEKTQYF | TGTGCCAGCCGCTTGGTTGGAGAGAAGACCCAGTACTTC | - | TRBJ2-5 | TRBV5-6 | few
CASWPSGQTNTGELFF | TGTGCCAGCTGGCCTTCCGGACAAACTAACACCGGGGAGCTGTTTTTT | - | TRBJ2-2 | TRBV7-8 | many
CASSQDTAEHTDTQYF | TGCGCCAGCAGCCAAGACACAGCGGAGCACACAGATACGCAGTATTTT | - | TRBJ2-3 | TRBV4-3 | many
CASSQERGINTGELFF | TGTGCCAGCAGCCAGGAGAGGGGGATAAACACCGGGGAGCTGTTTTTT | - | TRBJ2-2 | TRBV3-1 | many
CASSSLAGAGTGELFF | TGTGCCAGCAGTTCGTTAGCGGGGGCGGGTACCGGGGAGCTGTTTTTT | TRBD2 | TRBJ2-2 | TRBV12-3/TRBV12-4 | -
CASSRPPEGADTQYF | TGTGCCAGCAGCCGACCCCCCGAGGGGGCAGATACGCAGTATTTT | - | TRBJ2-3 | TRBV7-3 | -
CASSLQGQSNTGELFF | TGTGCCAGCAGCCTACAGGGACAGTCGAACACCGGGGAGCTGTTTTTT | TRBD1 | TRBJ2-2 | TRBV7-3 | many
CASSQVLRTLAGRTDTQYF | TGTGCCAGCAGCCAAGTTTTAAGAACACTAGCGGGAAGAACAGATACGCAGTATTTT | TRBD2 | TRBJ2-3 | TRBV3-1 | few
CASEGTSGYEQYF | TGTGCCAGTGAAGGGACTAGCGGTTACGAGCAGTACTTC | TRBD2 | TRBJ2-7 | TRBV19 | many
CASSPGLITYNSPLHF | TGTGCCAGCAGCCCCGGACTGATTACTTATAATTCACCCCTCCACTTT | - | TRBJ1-6 | TRBV9 | many
CAGGQDRLDGYTF | TGTGCCGGTGGGCAGGACAGGTTGGATGGCTACACCTTC | TRBD1 | TRBJ1-2 | TRBV2 | -
CASSLGPWTAVAIETQYF | TGTGCCAGCAGCTTAGGTCCCTGGACAGCAGTTGCGATAGAGACCCAGTACTTC | - | TRBJ2-5 | TRBV11-2 | -
CASSPLPLAGVTGELFF | TGTGCCAGCAGCCCGCTCCCTCTGGCGGGAGTAACCGGGGAGCTGTTTTTT | TRBD2 | TRBJ2-2 | TRBV7-3 | many
CASSLSSGEIYEQYF | TGTGCCAGCAGTCTCTCCTCAGGGGAGATCTACGAGCAGTACTTC | - | TRBJ2-7 | TRBV6-5 | many
CASSLGGTRGETQYF | TGCGCCAGCAGCTTGGGAGGGACTCGCGGGGAGACCCAGTACTTC | - | TRBJ2-5 | TRBV5-1 | many
CASSPRTGGYGYTF | TGTGCCAGCAGCCCCCGGACAGGGGGCTATGGCTACACCTTC | TRBD1 | TRBJ1-2 | TRBV9 | many
CASSKEGGRTSDEQYF | TGTGCCAGCAGTAAGGAAGGTGGGAGGACCTCGGACGAGCAGTACTTC | - | TRBJ2-7 | TRBV5-4 | many
CASSPGTDGEQYF | TGTGCCAGCTCACCCGGGACAGATGGAGAGCAGTACTTC | TRBD1 | TRBJ2-7 | TRBV18 | many
CASSPRTGGHGYTF | TGTGCCAGCAGCCCACGAACAGGGGGCCATGGCTACACCTTC | TRBD1 | TRBJ1-2 | TRBV4-2 | many
CASSLVDRGYEQYF | TGTGCCAGCTCACTAGTGGACAGGGGCTACGAGCAGTACTTC | TRBD1 | TRBJ2-7 | TRBV18 | -
CASSLDGTDGGYTF | TGCGCCAGCAGCTTAGACGGGACCGATGGTGGCTACACCTTC | - | TRBJ1-2 | TRBV5-1 | -
CASRDVYGYTF | TGTGCCAGCCGGGACGTCTATGGCTACACCTTC | - | TRBJ1-2 | TRBV6-2/TRBV6-3 | many
CASTEANTGELFF | TGTGCCAGTACGGAGGCGAACACCGGGGAGCTGTTTTTT | - | TRBJ2-2 | TRBV19 | many
CASSQVTDTQYF | TGTGCCAGCAGCCAAGTTACAGATACGCAGTATTTT | - | TRBJ2-3 | TRBV3-1 | -
CASSSGTSGRNIQYF | TGTGCCAGCAGTTCCGGGACTAGCGGGAGAAACATTCAGTACTTC | TRBD2 | TRBJ2-4 | TRBV12-3/TRBV12-4 | many
CASSLPGQFNQPQHF | TGTGCCAGCAGCTTACCGGGACAATTCAATCAGCCCCAGCATTTT | - | TRBJ1-5 | TRBV7-8 | -
CASSPGQGGTGELFF | TGCGCCAGCAGCCCCGGACAGGGAGGCACCGGGGAGCTGTTTTTT | TRBD1 | TRBJ2-2 | TRBV4-3 | many